These 24 T cell receptor beta chains were all obtained from the same sample, sequenced in a study of blood T cell repertoires in COVID-19 (TCRdb year 2020). Libraries were constructed by the immunoSEQ multiplex PCR assay. The table was pulled from immuneACCESS by TCRdb, which kept in-frame rearrangements only. Such tables lose some clones; where checked, under half of the loss comes from unresolved V genes, and the rest has no known cause. In this sample the table shows 150,000 to 200,000 clones, 90% to 95% of which occur a single time. The ten largest clones capture roughly 2% of the sample. Specimen: peripheral blood. The receptors originated from an older woman with COVID-19, enrolled during active disease.

The rearrangement joins TRBV11-2 to TRBJ1-6, with D perhaps TRBD1 (6 bases). The V end was cut by 5 bases, the J end by 17 bases, with 28 bases between. Germline V lookup: CDR1 SGHAT, CDR2 FQNNGV. This CDR3 has 16 amino acids. CDR3 sequence (DNA): TGTGCCAGCAGCCCTATACGCCGGGACACAATTCATGTAATCCACTTT. Protein: CASSPIRRDTIHVIHF.

This clone has just one count. The gene calls are TRBV7-3 and TRBJ2-3; 12 bases are shared with TRBD2. Germline trimming cut 5 bases from V and 4 bases from J; bases unmatched to any gene: 19. The CDR3 has 20 residues. Germline V gene lookup returns CDR1 SGHTA and CDR2 FQGTGA. For the CDR3, the DNA is TGTGCCAGCAGCCTCGGGAAAGGGCTAGCGGGGGGGACGAGGGCAGATACGCAGTATTTT. This gives the protein CASSLGKGLAGGTRADTQYF.

The chain combines TRBV4-1 with TRBJ2-7; 16 bases are shared with TRBD2. Per the germline V gene, CDR1 is MGHRA and CDR2 is YSYEKL. Germline trimming cut 4 bases from V and 2 bases from J; bases unmatched to any gene: 20. The CDR3 is 22 residues long. The CDR3 reads CASSPISSAGLAGGLTPYEQYF. CDR3 bases: TGCGCCAGCAGCCCGATAAGCAGCGCGGGACTAGCGGGGGGGCTTACCCCCTACGAGCAGTACTTC.

This clone was recorded once. The junction and the germline gene differ at one end; a read error may be behind it. The V call is TRBV5-4, the J call TRBJ2-7, with 11 bases aligning to TRBD2. Germline V gene data show CDR1 as SGHNT and CDR2 as YYREEE (reference sequence). The length of the CDR3 is 18 residues. The CDR3 here is CASSSPTSGDLFLRAERF. CDR3 in DNA: TGTGCCAGCAGCTCGCCGACTAGCGGGGACCTCTTCCTGCGAGCGGAGAGGTTC.

This clone was detected only a few times. This rearrangement joins TRBV2 to TRBJ1-3; 8 positions agree with TRBD1. This CDR3 has 14 amino acids. CDR1 is SNHLY and CDR2 is FYNNEI in the germline V gene. V shed 6 bases and J 2 bases; nucleotides not matched to a gene: 3. The CDR3 bases are TGTGCCAGCAGGACAGGGGCGGCTGGAAACACCATATATTTT. It translates to CASRTGAAGNTIYF.

The rearrangement joins TRBV19 to TRBJ2-1, with 10 bases fitting TRBD1. CDR1 is LNHDA, CDR2 SQIVND, per germline (reference sequence). This CDR3 is 16 amino acids long. The junction had 17 bases not matched to a gene; V was cut back by 3 bases and J by 15 bases. The CDR3 sequence is CASSIRDRGRGRPGFF. The CDR3 DNA reads as TGTGCCAGTAGTATCAGGGACAGGGGACGCGGCCGTCCGGGGTTCTTC.

The sample holds one count of this clone. The rearrangement joins TRBV11-2 to TRBJ2-5; perhaps TRBD1 as D (6 bases). The CDR3 is made up of 14 amino acids. Germline V lookup: CDR1 SGHAT, CDR2 FQNNGV. V was cut by 2 bases and J by 1 base, with 8 bases left in between. CDR3 in DNA: TGTGCCAGCAGCTTAACGGACAGCCAAGAGACCCAGTACTTC. Translating gives CASSLTDSQETQYF. Variable domain in full (rest from reference TRBV11-2 and TRBJ2-5): EAGVAQSPRYKIIEKRQSVAFWCNPISGHATLYWYQQILGQGPKLLIQFQNNGVVDDSQLPKDRFSAERLKGVDSTLKIQPAKLEDSAVYLCASSLTDSQETQYFGPGTRLLVL.

The chain recombines TRBV5-1 with TRBJ1-2; TRBD1 might be the D (6 bases). V was trimmed by 4 bases and J by 2 bases, leaving 6 bases between them. The V gene's germline CDR1 is SGHRS and CDR2 YFSETQ. There are 12 residues in the CDR3. The CDR3 here is CASSQGNYGYTF. In nucleotides, the CDR3 is TGCGCCAGCAGCCAGGGGAACTATGGCTACACCTTC. The whole variable domain, remainder taken from reference TRBV5-1 and TRBJ1-2, is KAGVTQTPRYLIKTRGQQVTLSCSPISGHRSVSWYQQTPGQGLQFLFEYFSETQRNKGNFPGRFSGRQFSNSRSEMNVSTLELGDSALYLCASSQGNYGYTFGSGTRLTVV.

The V call is TRBV5-8, the J call TRBJ2-7; D is possibly TRBD2 (6 bases). CDR3 length equals 14 residues. V lost 6 bases to trimming and J lost 2 bases, with 15 bases between them. CDR1 is SGHTS, CDR2 YDEGEE, per germline. The CDR3 loop reads CASNRDFPTYEQYF. The CDR3 DNA reads as TGTGCCAGCAACCGGGACTTTCCGACCTACGAGCAGTACTTC. Looking up the rest from reference TRBV5-8 and TRBJ2-7 gives the full variable domain: EAGVTQSPTHLIKTRGQQATLRCSPISGHTSVYWYQQALGLGLQFLLWYDEGEERNRGNFPPRFSGRQFPNYSSELNVNALELEDSALYLCASNRDFPTYEQYFGPGTRLTVT.

This chain connects TRBV7-9 to TRBJ2-5; 8 bases align to TRBD2. CDR1 and CDR2 (germline): SEHNR, FQNEAQ (reference sequence). V lost 5 bases, J lost 5 bases, and 7 bases stayed unmatched. The CDR3 has 14 amino acids. The CDR3 bases are TGTGCCAGCAGCCCCCTCGGGGGGGTGGAGACCCAGTACTTC. Protein sequence: CASSPLGGVETQYF.

This clone was observed once. This CDR3 reads CASSRLAGTSYNEQFF. CDR3 nucleotides: TGTGCCAGCAGCCGTCTAGCGGGGACCTCCTACAATGAGCAGTTCTTC. V usage is TRBV4-2 and J usage is TRBJ2-1; 9 bases are shared with TRBD2. Germline V gives CDR1 LGHNA, CDR2 YNFKEQ. The CDR3 length is 16 residues. The V gene end was trimmed by 4 bases and the J gene end by 0 bases; junction bases not matched to a gene: 4.

V and J are TRBV5-1 and TRBJ1-1; tentative D call: TRBD1 (5 bases). The germline V gene encodes CDR1 SGHRS and CDR2 YFSETQ. CDR3 length: 17 residues. Deletions cut 4 bases from V and 2 bases from J, with 21 bases between. In nucleotides, the CDR3 is TGCGCCAGCAGCCCTTACGGGACGGAGGGGTCCAACACTGAAGCTTTCTTT. This gives the protein CASSPYGTEGSNTEAFF.

This chain connects TRBV12-3 or TRBV12-4 to TRBJ1-1; no clear D. V was pared by 2 bases and J by 2 bases, with 6 bases between. This CDR3 spans 13 amino acids. CDR3 coding DNA: TGTGCCAGCAGTTTAATCCAAAACACTGAAGCTTTCTTT. It translates to CASSLIQNTEAFF.

V usage is TRBV4-1 and J usage is TRBJ1-1; no clear D gene. The CDR3 runs 16 residues. The germline V gene has CDR1 MGHRA and CDR2 YSYEKL. V was trimmed by 2 bases and J by 6 bases, leaving 19 bases between them. The CDR3 DNA follows: TGCGCCAGCAGCCAAAAGAGTAAGGAGGGAAAGGCTGAAGCTTTCTTT. Protein: CASSQKSKEGKAEAFF.

The genes are TRBV28 and TRBJ2-2, with D possibly being TRBD1 (5 bases). This CDR3 is built from 14 residues. V shed 1 base and J shed 4 bases, with 7 bases lying between them. CDR1 and CDR2 from the germline V gene are MDHEN and SYDVKM. The CDR3 region is CASSLFQGTGELFF. The CDR3 coding sequence is TGTGCCAGCAGTTTATTCCAGGGCACCGGGGAGCTGTTTTTT.

This clone was counted a single time. The V gene is TRBV27, the J gene TRBJ1-5; 8 positions match TRBD1. The CDR3 runs 14 residues. Per germline, CDR1 MNHEY and CDR2 SMNVEV (reference sequence). V shed 2 bases, J shed 7 bases, and the junction held 4 bases outside the gene matches. DNA of the CDR3: TGTGCCAGCAGTTTAAACAGGGGGTCGCAGCCCCAGCATTTT. Amino acid sequence: CASSLNRGSQPQHF.

This chain connects TRBV6-5 to TRBJ2-6; no firm D call. Germline CDR1 reads MNHEY; CDR2 reads SVGAGI. Trimming pared 5 bases from V and 6 bases from J, leaving 8 bases between. The CDR3 has 13 residues. Here the CDR3 DNA reads TGTGCCAGCAGTCCCGACTTGGCCAACGTCCTGACTTTC. This codes for CASSPDLANVLTF.

This CDR3 reads CASSLLSTGELFF. As DNA, the CDR3 is TGTGCCAGCAGCTTATTGAGCACCGGGGAGCTGTTTTTT. The J gene is TRBJ2-2, the V gene TRBV7-2, with unresolved D. The V and J ends lost 2 bases and 4 bases respectively, with 5 bases between them. Per germline, CDR1 SGHTA and CDR2 FQGNSA. The CDR3 covers 13 residues.

CDR3 sequence (DNA): TGTGCCAGCAGCTTGCTGGGGACAGCGTATGAAAAACTGTTTTTT. Its translation is CASSLLGTAYEKLFF. The chain has TRBV5-4 and TRBJ1-4, with 7 bases identical to TRBD1. J was trimmed by 6 bases and V by 1 base; bases with no gene match: 6. CDR3 length: 15 amino acids. Germline CDR1 SGHNT, CDR2 YYREEE (reference sequence).

This clone occurred once. V and J are TRBV13 and TRBJ1-2; 7 positions agree with TRBD1. Trimming removed 5 bases from V and 8 bases from J; junction bases left unmatched: 11. This CDR3 region has 14 residues. The germline CDR1 and CDR2 sequences are PRHDT and FYEKMQ (reference sequence). The CDR3 DNA reads TGTGCCAGCAGCCTGACAGGGCCCGATTCAGGCTACACCTTC. It is translated as CASSLTGPDSGYTF.

This clone was seen once. The chain is built from TRBV27 and TRBJ1-2, with 8 bases fitting TRBD1. The CDR3 is made up of 14 amino acids. Germline trimming cut 3 bases from V and 6 bases from J; bases unmatched to any gene: 6. Per the germline V gene, CDR1 is MNHEY and CDR2 is SMNVEV (reference sequence). The CDR3 nucleotides are TGTGCCAGCAGTTTCGACAGGGGTTACGATGGCTACACCTTC. Amino acids: CASSFDRGYDGYTF.

The gene calls are TRBV2 and TRBJ1-1; TRBD1 aligns across 8 bases. V lost 7 bases to trimming and J lost 7 bases; unmatched junction nucleotides: 5. The length of the CDR3 is 12 residues. Germline CDR1 and CDR2: SNHLY and FYNNEI. CDR3 DNA sequence: TGTGCCAGCACTTTCGACAGGGGTGAAGCTTTCTTT. Protein: CASTFDRGEAFF.

V gene TRBV6-4 combines with J gene TRBJ2-1, with D possibly being TRBD2 (6 bases). V gave up 6 bases and J gave up 4 bases, with 19 bases separating them. This CDR3 spans 16 amino acids. Germline loops: CDR1 MRHNA, CDR2 SNTAGT. The chain's CDR3 is CASRGRGEVGYNEQFF. The CDR3 region has the DNA TGTGCCAGCAGGGGTCGAGGGGAGGTGGGGTACAATGAGCAGTTCTTC.

The rearrangement links TRBV29-1 to TRBJ2-5; tentatively, D is TRBD1 (7 bases). CDR1 is SQVTM, CDR2 ANQGSEA, per germline. The V gene lost 4 bases and the J gene lost 5 bases, with 8 bases spanning the gap. This CDR3 spans 11 amino acids. CDR3 bases: TGCAGCGTTGCAGGGGGGGAGACCCAGTACTTC. Its protein is CSVAGGETQYF.